Many counts were recorded for the clone carrying this TCR beta chain. This sample was included in a study of regulatory T cells in long-lasting Graves disease. Both iRepertoire HTBI primers and Arm-PCR of CDR3 regions were used to build the TCR beta libraries. TCRdb re-derived calls from the multiplex PCR reads in MiXCR, one entry per CDR3 protein. The sample contains more than 450,000 distinct CDR3 sequences, roughly 17% of which appear only once. Time point meaning: newly diagnosed GD, antithyroid drugs for less than 3 months. RNA extracted from PBMCs served as the sequencing template. After removal of 0 bases from V and 5 bases from J, the junction contained 2 bases not matched to a gene. Germline V gene lookup returns CDR1 SGHRS and CDR2 YFSETQ. CDR3 length equals 14 residues. These same records also appear under a second study, on T cells in Graves' hyperthyroidism and ophthalmopathy.

This TCR was recovered from a man aged 40-50 years with Graves disease. Sequenced material: peripheral blood mononuclear cells (PBMCs), taken at new diagnosis, from a patient treated with antithyroid drugs. The gene calls are TRBV5-1 and TRBJ2-5; the match to TRBD1 covers 9 bases. CDR3 in DNA: TGCGCCAGCAGCTTGGGAGGACAGGGGGAGACCCAGTACTTC. Amino acid sequence: CASSLGGQGETQYF.